This passage covers 27 T cell receptor beta chains from one sample sequenced in a study of early stage breast cancer tumors. This table comes from immunoSEQ multiplex PCR, and its TCRdb copy is limited to in-frame clones, with some not included. In the table there are about 69,000 clones, around 80% of which are singletons. What was sequenced was blood. The receptors stem from a person in their 40s with breast cancer.

The chain joins TRBV6-5 to TRBJ2-3, with unresolved D. V was cut by 7 bases and J by 1 base, with 3 bases left in between. In germline, CDR1 is MNHEY, CDR2 SVGAGI. The CDR3 is 11 amino acids. For the CDR3, the DNA is TGTGCCAGCACGCGCACAGATACGCAGTATTTT. It is translated as CASTRTDTQYF.

The V call is TRBV19, the J call TRBJ2-1, with 11 bases aligning to TRBD2. V trimming: 9 bases; J trimming: 0 bases; junction bases outside the gene matches: 13. Germline CDR1 is LNHDA and CDR2 is SQIVND (reference sequence). The CDR3 runs to 18 residues. The CDR3 DNA is TGTGCCAGCCAAGGCGGGACTAGCGGAGATAGCTCCTACAATGAGCAGTTCTTC. Protein product: CASQGGTSGDSSYNEQFF.

This chain uses TRBV30 with TRBJ2-7, with a possible D match to TRBD1 (5 bases). This CDR3 has 12 residues. Trimming stripped 7 bases from V and 5 bases from J, with 15 bases between. Germline V gene lookup returns CDR1 GTSNPN and CDR2 SVGIG (reference sequence). The CDR3 DNA follows: TGTGCCTCAACGAAGGGGCAGGACGAGCAGTACTTC. Its protein is CASTKGQDEQYF.

The chain links TRBV7-9 to TRBJ1-2; 7 bases align to TRBD1. The CDR3 is made up of 13 amino acids. V lost 0 bases, J lost 8 bases, and 3 bases stayed unmatched. Germline V gives CDR1 SEHNR, CDR2 FQNEAQ (reference sequence). The chain's CDR3 is CASSLAGGGGYTF. DNA of the CDR3: TGTGCCAGCAGCTTAGCAGGGGGCGGCGGCTACACCTTC. The variable domain in full, completed from reference TRBV7-9 and TRBJ1-2, reads DTGVSQNPRHKITKRGQNVTFRCDPISEHNRLYWYRQTLGQGPEFLTYFQNEAQLEKSRLLSDRFSAERPKGSFSTLEIQRTEQGDSAMYLCASSLAGGGGYTFGSGTRLTVV.

The chain links TRBV19 to TRBJ1-1, with D perhaps matching TRBD1 (5 bases). Between the trimmed V and J ends, which lost 9 bases and 6 bases, there was a span of 17 bases. Germline V lookup: CDR1 LNHDA, CDR2 SQIVND (reference sequence). This CDR3 is 13 amino acids long. In DNA form, the CDR3 reads TGTGCCAGCAGGGACCGACGAAGGTCTGAAGCTTTCTTT. This translates into CASRDRRRSEAFF.

The chain links TRBV9 to TRBJ1-5, with D unclear. The CDR3 contains 14 residues. V lost 0 bases and J 6 bases, leaving 10 bases between the germline ends. Germline assignment: CDR1 SGDLS and CDR2 YYNGEE. As DNA, the CDR3 is TGTGCCAGCAGCGTAGGAATCGGCAGTCAGCCCCAGCATTTT. Translating it yields CASSVGIGSQPQHF.

This rearrangement joins TRBV7-2 to TRBJ1-2; maybe TRBD1 (5 bases). From germline, CDR1 is SGHTA and CDR2 FQGNSA. V was shortened by 0 bases and J by 8 bases, with 13 bases between the two germline ends. The CDR3 length is 14 residues. The CDR3 DNA follows: TGTGCCAGCAGCTTAGCCAGGGATTCGTTCGGCTACACCTTC. This sequence encodes CASSLARDSFGYTF. Looking up the rest from reference TRBV7-2 and TRBJ1-2 gives the full variable domain: GAGVSQSPSNKVTEKGKDVELRCDPISGHTALYWYRQSLGQGLEFLIYFQGNSAPDKSGLPSDRFSAERTGGSVSTLTIQRTQQEDSAVYLCASSLARDSFGYTFGSGTRLTVV.

The CDR3 DNA reads as TGTGCCAGCACCCAGACTGGGACCAGCTCCGGAGAGCAGTTCTTC. Translated, it gives CASTQTGTSSGEQFF. The V call is TRBV11-1, the J call TRBJ2-1; the D call may be TRBD1 or TRBD2 (5 bases each). CDR3 length: 15 residues. V was trimmed by 7 bases and J by 10 bases, leaving 23 bases between them. CDR1 SGHAT and CDR2 FQDESV come from the germline V gene (reference sequence).

The rearrangement joins TRBV6-1 to TRBJ2-5, with D possibly matching TRBD1 (5 bases). CDR1 is MNHNS, CDR2 SASEGT, per germline. The CDR3 has 14 amino acids. Trimming stripped 6 bases from V and 1 base from J, with 12 bases between. In DNA form, the CDR3 reads TGTGCCAGCAGACTGACAGCCCTCCAAGAGACCCAGTACTTC. Amino acid sequence: CASRLTALQETQYF.

The chain is built from TRBV28 and TRBJ1-1; the D gene is possibly TRBD1 (5 bases). The CDR3 is 15 amino acids. Germline V gives CDR1 MDHEN, CDR2 SYDVKM. The germline V and J ends were trimmed by 6 bases and 1 base, with 15 bases remaining between them. CDR3 region: CASRAQGSANTEAFF. CDR3 DNA sequence: TGTGCCAGCAGGGCCCAGGGCTCAGCGAACACTGAAGCTTTCTTT.

CDR3 sequence: CASSEWGGNSGANVLTF. In DNA, the CDR3 is TGTGCCAGCAGTGAATGGGGCGGGAACTCTGGGGCCAACGTCCTGACTTTC. The V call is TRBV25-1, the J call TRBJ2-6; the D gene is possibly TRBD2 (6 bases). The ends were cut back, 1 base at V and 0 bases at J, with 10 bases in the middle. The CDR3 spans 17 residues. CDR1 and CDR2 (germline): MGHDK, SYGVNS.

The rearrangement uses TRBV5-4 and TRBJ2-1; TRBD1 aligns across 8 bases. The germline CDR1 and CDR2 sequences are SGHNT and YYREEE (reference sequence). The CDR3 length is 16 residues. V lost 2 bases, J lost 5 bases, and 9 bases stayed unmatched. The CDR3 DNA is TGTGCCAGCAGCTTAAAACTCAGGACAGGGAACAATGAGCAGTTCTTC. It translates to CASSLKLRTGNNEQFF.

V gene TRBV6-5 combines with J gene TRBJ1-2; perhaps TRBD1 as D (5 bases). The CDR3 runs 14 residues. The germline V gene encodes CDR1 MNHEY and CDR2 SVGAGI. V was cut by 0 bases and J by 8 bases, with 13 bases left in between. DNA for the CDR3: TGTGCCAGCAGTTACTCTACAGGTTATGGGGGCTACACCTTC. Its translation is CASSYSTGYGGYTF.

This clone was counted between two and nine times. This rearrangement joins TRBV2 to TRBJ2-3; D remains ambiguous. V was cut by 7 bases and J by 11 bases, with 19 bases left in between. The CDR3 totals 13 residues. The germline V gene encodes CDR1 SNHLY and CDR2 FYNNEI. CDR3 sequence (DNA): TGTGCCAGCACCCCCAACCAGGCTCGTAGGCAGTATTTT. It is translated as CASTPNQARRQYF.

This chain links TRBV27 with TRBJ2-7; 9 nucleotides align to TRBD1. V dropped 8 bases and J dropped 7; count of bases not matched to a gene: 12. This CDR3 region has 14 residues. CDR1 and CDR2 from the germline V gene are MNHEY and SMNVEV (reference sequence). The chain's CDR3 is CASPEQGAMCEQYF. CDR3 in DNA: TGTGCCAGCCCTGAACAGGGGGCTATGTGTGAGCAGTACTTC.

The CDR3, as DNA: TGTGCCAGCAGCTTAGAAGGGGGCGCAAGCTATGGCTACACCTTC. The encoded protein is CASSLEGGASYGYTF. The V gene is TRBV7-9, the J gene TRBJ1-2; TRBD1 matches at 7 bases. Trimming took 1 base from V and 4 from J; bases not matched to a gene: 6. This CDR3 region has 15 residues. In germline, CDR1 is SEHNR, CDR2 FQNEAQ (reference sequence).

V and J are TRBV6-5 and TRBJ2-2; perhaps TRBD2 as D (5 bases). The CDR3 extends over 14 amino acids. CDR1 and CDR2 from the germline V gene are MNHEY and SVGAGI. V was cut by 4 bases and J by 4 bases, with 10 bases left in between. In DNA form, the CDR3 reads TGTGCCAGCAGTTGGCTAGCTACCACCGGGGAGCTGTTTTTT. It specifies CASSWLATTGELFF.

This clone was found once. This CDR3 is CASSLAEGGYEQYF. DNA for the CDR3: TGTGCCAGCAGCTTAGCGGAAGGGGGCTACGAGCAGTACTTC. The chain combines TRBV7-9 with TRBJ2-5; weak D call: TRBD1 (6 bases). TRBJ2-7 explains the end of the DNA better; the J call may be wrong. The CDR3 contains 14 residues. Germline V lookup: CDR1 SEHNR, CDR2 FQNEAQ (reference sequence).

This sequence joins TRBV27 and TRBJ1-2, with 10 nucleotides matching TRBD1. Germline values: CDR1 MNHEY, CDR2 SMNVEV (reference sequence). This CDR3 comprises 15 residues. V lost 5 bases to trimming and J lost 3 bases; unmatched junction nucleotides: 6. The CDR3 region has the DNA TGTGCCAGCAGTACCCGGGACAGGGGTGACTATGGCTACACCTTC. Translated, it gives CASSTRDRGDYGYTF.

The chain joins TRBV5-4 to TRBJ2-6; D remains ambiguous. V was cut by 1 base and J by 0 bases, with 8 bases left in between. This CDR3 contains 16 residues. Looked up from germline, CDR1 is SGHNT and CDR2 is YYREEE (reference sequence). The CDR3 nucleotides are TGTGCCAGCAGCTTGACCGCTCACTCTGGGGCCAACGTCCTGACTTTC. Amino acids: CASSLTAHSGANVLTF.

The V call is TRBV10-3, the J call TRBJ2-1; 10 nucleotides agree with TRBD2. This CDR3 has 15 amino acids. Germline values: CDR1 ENHRY, CDR2 SYGVKD. The ends lost 6 bases at V and 3 bases at J; junction bases unmatched: 5. The CDR3 sequence is CAIRAGTSDYNEQFF. The CDR3 coding sequence is TGTGCCATCAGGGCCGGGACTAGCGACTACAATGAGCAGTTCTTC.

The chain joins TRBV30 to TRBJ2-7, with D hard to call. Trimming pared 2 bases from V and 2 bases from J, leaving 13 bases between. This CDR3 has 14 amino acids. Germline-derived CDR1 and CDR2 are GTSNPN and SVGIG (reference sequence). CDR3 coding DNA: TGTGCCTGGAGTAAGTCGACTGGGCCCTACGAGCAGTACTTC. Protein product: CAWSKSTGPYEQYF.

The chain carries TRBV5-8 and TRBJ2-7; 7 bases match TRBD2. The V and J ends lost 3 bases and 2 bases, in that order; junction bases with no gene match: 5. Germline V gene sequence: CDR1 SGHTS, CDR2 YDEGEE. This CDR3 spans 14 amino acids. The CDR3: CASSSGRVTYEQYF. CDR3 sequence (DNA): TGTGCCAGCAGCTCAGGGAGGGTGACCTACGAGCAGTACTTC.

The chain has TRBV5-4 and TRBJ1-1, with D perhaps matching TRBD1 (6 bases). Germline V gene sequence: CDR1 SGHNT, CDR2 YYREEE (reference sequence). Trimming removed 4 bases at V and 0 bases at J, with 10 bases between. The CDR3 consists of 14 residues. CDR3 in DNA: TGTGCCAGCAGCATCAGGGGTTTGAACACTGAAGCTTTCTTT. Its protein is CASSIRGLNTEAFF.

The chain uses TRBV6-5 and TRBJ2-1; a weak D match, TRBD2 (6 bases). The CDR3 contains 15 residues. V shed 2 bases and J shed 8 bases, with 16 bases lying between them. CDR1 MNHEY and CDR2 SVGAGI come from the germline V gene. The CDR3 coding sequence is TGTGCCAGCAGTTACGTCGGACTATTAGGCCATGAGCAGTTCTTC. It codes for CASSYVGLLGHEQFF.

The chain has TRBV27 and TRBJ2-4; TRBD2 is a possible D gene (6 bases). The CDR3 sequence is 13 residues long. The V end was cut by 7 bases, the J end by 0 bases, with 7 bases between. Germline V gene data show CDR1 as MNHEY and CDR2 as SMNVEV (reference sequence). In nucleotides, the CDR3 is TGTGCCAGCATCGGGGGAGCCAAAAACATTCAGTACTTC. It encodes CASIGGAKNIQYF.

The chain joins TRBV11-2 to TRBJ2-7; 13 nucleotides line up with TRBD2. CDR1 and CDR2 (germline): SGHAT, FQNNGV. There are 15 residues in the CDR3. With V trimmed by 5 bases and J by 6 bases, 7 bases remained unmatched. The CDR3 DNA sequence: TGTGCCAGCAGCCCCAGGACTAGCGGGAGACGCGAGCAGTACTTC. Translating gives CASSPRTSGRREQYF.